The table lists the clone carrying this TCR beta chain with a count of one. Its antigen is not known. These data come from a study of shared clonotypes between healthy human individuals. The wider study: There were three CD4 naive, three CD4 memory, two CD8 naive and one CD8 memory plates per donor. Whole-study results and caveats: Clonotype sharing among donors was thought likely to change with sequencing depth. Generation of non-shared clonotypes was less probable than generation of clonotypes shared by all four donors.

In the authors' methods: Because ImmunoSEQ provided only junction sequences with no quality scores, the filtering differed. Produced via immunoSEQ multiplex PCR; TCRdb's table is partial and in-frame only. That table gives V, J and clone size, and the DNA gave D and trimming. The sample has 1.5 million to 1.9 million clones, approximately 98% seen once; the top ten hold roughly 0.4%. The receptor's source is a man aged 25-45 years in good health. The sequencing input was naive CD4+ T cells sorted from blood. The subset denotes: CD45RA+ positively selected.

In nucleotides, the CDR3 is TGCGCCAGCAGCTTGGGATTGTGGGGGGATGGTAATGAAAAACTGTTTTTT. It is translated as CASSLGLWGDGNEKLFF. The V and J genes are TRBV5-1 and TRBJ1-4; D perhaps matches TRBD1 (5 bases). The CDR3 runs to 17 residues. Per the germline V gene, CDR1 is SGHRS and CDR2 is YFSETQ. Trimming left V 0 bases short and J 4 bases short, with 16 bases between.